These T cell receptor beta chains were read from a single sample in a study of shared clonotypes between healthy human individuals. Some clones are missing from TCRdb's copy, which holds only in-frame ones; the method was immunoSEQ multiplex PCR. Of some 2.4 million clones in the sample, under 95% were seen once. The specimen sequenced was naive CD4+ T cells from PBMCs. The receptors originated from a man younger than 35 in good health. Some clones in this sample may be carry-over from other donors' samples. CDR3s include the opening cysteine and the closing phenylalanine or tryptophan. The D gene is left open where the match is weak. The size entry is marked missing in some rows and otherwise reads once, few, many or a size class.

V: TRBV4-1; length: 14; D: -; size: once; J: TRBJ2-5; CDR3: CASSQVGQGETQYF; DNA: TGCGCCAGCAGCCAAGTCGGGCAGGGAGAGACCCAGTACTTC
V: TRBV6-1; length: 14; D: TRBD2; size: -; J: TRBJ2-7; CDR3: CASSEGAGGFWGHF; DNA: TGTGCCAGCAGTGAAGGCGCGGGAGGATTTTGGGGGCACTTC
V: TRBV10-3; length: 12; D: TRBD1; size: -; J: TRBJ1-2; CDR3: CAISATGAGYTF; DNA: TGTGCCATCAGCGCGACAGGGGCGGGCTACACCTTC
V: TRBV27; length: 15; D: -; size: -; J: TRBJ2-5; CDR3: CASSLSPATQETQYF; DNA: TGTGCCAGCAGTTTATCGCCAGCAACCCAAGAGACCCAGTACTTC
V: TRBV7-9; length: 14; D: -; size: -; J: TRBJ2-7; CDR3: CASSLGQVYYEQYF; DNA: TGTGCCAGCAGCTTAGGGCAGGTGTACTACGAGCAGTACTTC
V: TRBV28; length: 17; D: TRBD1; size: -; J: TRBJ1-1; CDR3: CASYLYRGNIMNTEAFF; DNA: TGTGCCAGCTACCTTTACAGGGGCAACATAATGAACACTGAAGCTTTCTTT
V: TRBV15; length: 14; D: -; size: -; J: TRBJ2-7; CDR3: CATRSLKGPYEQYF; DNA: TGTGCCACCAGGTCCTTAAAGGGTCCCTACGAGCAGTACTTC
V: TRBV6-5; length: 15; D: TRBD1; size: few; J: TRBJ2-1; CDR3: CASSYIRTGINEQFF; DNA: TGTGCCAGCAGTTATATTCGGACAGGGATAAATGAGCAGTTCTTC
V: TRBV4-1; length: 15; D: -; size: -; J: TRBJ2-7; CDR3: CASSLTAQVMYEQYF; DNA: TGCGCCAGCAGCCTAACAGCTCAGGTCATGTACGAGCAGTACTTC
V: TRBV25-1; length: 14; D: -; size: -; J: TRBJ2-3; CDR3: CASSTVKSTDTQYF; DNA: TGTGCCAGCAGTACGGTGAAAAGCACAGATACGCAGTATTTT
V: TRBV18; length: 13; D: -; size: -; J: TRBJ1-1; CDR3: CASSTDGNTEAFF; DNA: TGTGCCAGCTCAACGGACGGGAACACTGAAGCTTTCTTT
V: TRBV5-4; length: 17; D: TRBD1; size: once; J: TRBJ2-6; CDR3: CASSRGQGLSGANVLTF; DNA: TGTGCCAGCAGCCGGGGACAGGGGCTCTCTGGGGCCAACGTCCTGACTTTC
V: TRBV19; length: 15; D: TRBD1; size: -; J: TRBJ2-7; CDR3: CASSIARTGFYEQYF; DNA: TGTGCCAGTAGTATCGCTAGGACAGGGTTCTACGAGCAGTACTTC
V: TRBV5-4; length: 14; D: TRBD2; size: once; J: TRBJ2-1; CDR3: CASSLETSGNEQFF; DNA: TGTGCCAGCAGCTTAGAGACTAGCGGAAATGAGCAGTTCTTC
V: TRBV2; length: 13; D: -; size: once; J: TRBJ1-5; CDR3: CASSESTVQPQHF; DNA: TGTGCCAGCAGTGAATCAACGGTCCAGCCCCAGCATTTT
V: TRBV10-3; length: 13; D: TRBD1; size: -; J: TRBJ1-2; CDR3: CAISTGENYGYTF; DNA: TGTGCCATCAGTACAGGGGAGAACTATGGCTACACCTTC
V: TRBV7-3; length: 12; D: -; size: -; J: TRBJ2-6; CDR3: CASSPGANVLTF; DNA: TGTGCCAGCAGCCCCGGGGCCAACGTCCTGACTTTC
V: TRBV4-1; length: 18; D: TRBD2; size: -; J: TRBJ2-1; CDR3: CASSQPTSGRVRSNEQFF; DNA: TGCGCCAGCAGCCAACCGACTAGCGGGAGGGTTCGCTCGAATGAGCAGTTCTTC
V: TRBV5-6; length: 14; D: TRBD1; size: -; J: TRBJ1-5; CDR3: CASSLGTGNQPQHF; DNA: TGTGCCAGCAGCCTTGGGACAGGCAATCAGCCCCAGCATTTT
V: TRBV5-1; length: 16; D: -; size: -; J: TRBJ1-2; CDR3: CASSLVSSSGNYGYTF; DNA: TGCGCCAGCAGCTTGGTCTCTTCGTCGGGGAACTATGGCTACACCTTC
V: TRBV30; length: 13; D: TRBD2; size: -; J: TRBJ2-1; CDR3: CAGRTSGYNEQFF; DNA: TGTGCCGGGAGGACTAGCGGCTACAATGAGCAGTTCTTC
V: TRBV28; length: 14; D: TRBD2; size: -; J: TRBJ2-1; CDR3: CASSPGTSIDEQFF; DNA: TGTGCCAGCAGTCCAGGGACTAGCATCGATGAGCAGTTCTTC
V: TRBV28; length: 15; D: -; size: -; J: TRBJ1-4; CDR3: CASSFRQSTNEKLFF; DNA: TGTGCCAGCAGTTTCCGACAATCAACTAATGAAAAACTGTTTTTT
V: TRBV27; length: 16; D: -; size: -; J: TRBJ2-2; CDR3: CASSLLGRRSTGELFF; DNA: TGTGCCAGCAGTTTACTTGGACGAAGGAGTACCGGGGAGCTGTTTTTT
V: TRBV30; length: 17; D: TRBD1; size: -; J: TRBJ2-7; CDR3: CAWGTGRGFWDTYEQYF; DNA: TGTGCCTGGGGGACAGGGAGGGGTTTTTGGGACACCTACGAGCAGTACTTC
V: TRBV13; length: 15; D: -; size: -; J: TRBJ2-7; CDR3: CASSSGGVAPYEQYF; DNA: TGTGCCAGCAGCTCGGGCGGGGTGGCCCCGTACGAGCAGTACTTC
V: TRBV19; length: 13; D: -; size: -; J: TRBJ2-3; CDR3: CASNPGPADTQYF; DNA: TGTGCCAGTAACCCCGGACCGGCTGATACGCAGTATTTT
V: TRBV7-9; length: 15; D: -; size: -; J: TRBJ2-5; CDR3: CASSPLGGRQETQYF; DNA: TGTGCCAGCAGCCCCCTCGGGGGGCGGCAAGAGACCCAGTACTTC
V: TRBV28; length: 15; D: TRBD2; size: -; J: TRBJ2-3; CDR3: CASSSSGRAEDTQYF; DNA: TGTGCCAGCAGTTCTAGCGGGAGGGCCGAGGATACGCAGTATTTT
V: TRBV9; length: 15; D: -; size: -; J: TRBJ1-5; CDR3: CASSALNGPGQPQHF; DNA: TGTGCCAGCAGCGCCCTCAACGGGCCCGGTCAGCCCCAGCATTTT